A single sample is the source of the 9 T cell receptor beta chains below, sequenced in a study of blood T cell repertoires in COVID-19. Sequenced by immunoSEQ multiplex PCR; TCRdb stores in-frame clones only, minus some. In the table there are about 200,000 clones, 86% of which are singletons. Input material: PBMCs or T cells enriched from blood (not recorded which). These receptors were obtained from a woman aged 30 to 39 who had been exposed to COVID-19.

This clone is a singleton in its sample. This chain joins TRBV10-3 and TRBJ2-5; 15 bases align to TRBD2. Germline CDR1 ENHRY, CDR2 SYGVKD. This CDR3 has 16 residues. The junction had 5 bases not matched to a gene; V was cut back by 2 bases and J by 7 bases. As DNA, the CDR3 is TGTGCCATCAGTGAGGGGACTAGCGGGGGGATTGGGACCCAGTACTTC. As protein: CAISEGTSGGIGTQYF.

CDR3 region: CASSWDSNSPLHF. The CDR3 region has the DNA TGTGCCAGCAGCTGGGACAGCAATTCACCCCTCCACTTT. This chain connects TRBV7-9 to TRBJ1-6; 7 bases map to TRBD1. Germline CDR1 and CDR2: SEHNR and FQNEAQ (reference sequence). Trimming removed 4 bases from V and 7 bases from J; junction bases left unmatched: 1. This CDR3 is 13 amino acids long.

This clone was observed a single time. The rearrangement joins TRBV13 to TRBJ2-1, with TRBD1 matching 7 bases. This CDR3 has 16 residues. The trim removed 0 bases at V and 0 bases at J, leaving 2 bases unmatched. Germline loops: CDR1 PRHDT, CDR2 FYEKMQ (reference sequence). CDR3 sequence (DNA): TGTGCCAGCAGCTTAGGGCAGGGGGTCTCCTACAATGAGCAGTTCTTC. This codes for CASSLGQGVSYNEQFF.

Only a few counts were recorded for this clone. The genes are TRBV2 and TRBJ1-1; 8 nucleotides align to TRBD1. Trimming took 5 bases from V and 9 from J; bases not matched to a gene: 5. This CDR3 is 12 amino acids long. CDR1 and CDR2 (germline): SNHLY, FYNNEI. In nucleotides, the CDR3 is TGTGCCAGCAGTCCCGACAGGGGTAAAGCTTTCTTT. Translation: CASSPDRGKAFF.

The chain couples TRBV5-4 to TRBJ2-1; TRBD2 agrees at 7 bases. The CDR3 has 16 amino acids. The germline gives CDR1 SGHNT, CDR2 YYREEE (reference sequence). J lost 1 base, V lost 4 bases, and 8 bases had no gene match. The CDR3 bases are TGTGCCAGCAGCGACGATCCTAGCGGTTCCTACAATGAGCAGTTCTTC. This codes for CASSDDPSGSYNEQFF.

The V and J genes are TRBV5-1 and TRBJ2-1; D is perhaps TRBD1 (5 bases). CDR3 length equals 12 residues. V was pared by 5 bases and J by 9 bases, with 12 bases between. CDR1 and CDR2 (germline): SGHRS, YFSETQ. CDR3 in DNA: TGCGCCAGCAGGACCGATCAGGGTGAGCAGTTCTTC. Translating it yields CASRTDQGEQFF.

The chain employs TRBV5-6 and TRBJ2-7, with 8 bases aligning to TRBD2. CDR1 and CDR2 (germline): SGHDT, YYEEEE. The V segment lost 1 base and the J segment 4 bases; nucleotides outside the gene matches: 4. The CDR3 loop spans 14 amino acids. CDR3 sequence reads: CASSLRRGVYEQYF. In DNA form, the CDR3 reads TGTGCCAGCAGCTTGCGGCGGGGGGTTTACGAGCAGTACTTC.

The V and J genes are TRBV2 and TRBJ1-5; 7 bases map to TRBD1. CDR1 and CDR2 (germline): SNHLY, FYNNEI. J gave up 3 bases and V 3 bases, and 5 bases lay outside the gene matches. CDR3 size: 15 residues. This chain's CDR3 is CASSDGQGDNQPQHF. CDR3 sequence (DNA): TGTGCCAGCAGTGACGGGCAGGGGGACAATCAGCCCCAGCATTTT.

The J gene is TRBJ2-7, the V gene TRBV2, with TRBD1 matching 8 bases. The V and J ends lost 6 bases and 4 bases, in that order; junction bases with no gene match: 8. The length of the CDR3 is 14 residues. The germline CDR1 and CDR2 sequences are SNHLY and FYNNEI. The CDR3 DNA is TGTGCCAGCAGGGCGACAGGGGTGAAGTACGAGCAGTACTTC. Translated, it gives CASRATGVKYEQYF.